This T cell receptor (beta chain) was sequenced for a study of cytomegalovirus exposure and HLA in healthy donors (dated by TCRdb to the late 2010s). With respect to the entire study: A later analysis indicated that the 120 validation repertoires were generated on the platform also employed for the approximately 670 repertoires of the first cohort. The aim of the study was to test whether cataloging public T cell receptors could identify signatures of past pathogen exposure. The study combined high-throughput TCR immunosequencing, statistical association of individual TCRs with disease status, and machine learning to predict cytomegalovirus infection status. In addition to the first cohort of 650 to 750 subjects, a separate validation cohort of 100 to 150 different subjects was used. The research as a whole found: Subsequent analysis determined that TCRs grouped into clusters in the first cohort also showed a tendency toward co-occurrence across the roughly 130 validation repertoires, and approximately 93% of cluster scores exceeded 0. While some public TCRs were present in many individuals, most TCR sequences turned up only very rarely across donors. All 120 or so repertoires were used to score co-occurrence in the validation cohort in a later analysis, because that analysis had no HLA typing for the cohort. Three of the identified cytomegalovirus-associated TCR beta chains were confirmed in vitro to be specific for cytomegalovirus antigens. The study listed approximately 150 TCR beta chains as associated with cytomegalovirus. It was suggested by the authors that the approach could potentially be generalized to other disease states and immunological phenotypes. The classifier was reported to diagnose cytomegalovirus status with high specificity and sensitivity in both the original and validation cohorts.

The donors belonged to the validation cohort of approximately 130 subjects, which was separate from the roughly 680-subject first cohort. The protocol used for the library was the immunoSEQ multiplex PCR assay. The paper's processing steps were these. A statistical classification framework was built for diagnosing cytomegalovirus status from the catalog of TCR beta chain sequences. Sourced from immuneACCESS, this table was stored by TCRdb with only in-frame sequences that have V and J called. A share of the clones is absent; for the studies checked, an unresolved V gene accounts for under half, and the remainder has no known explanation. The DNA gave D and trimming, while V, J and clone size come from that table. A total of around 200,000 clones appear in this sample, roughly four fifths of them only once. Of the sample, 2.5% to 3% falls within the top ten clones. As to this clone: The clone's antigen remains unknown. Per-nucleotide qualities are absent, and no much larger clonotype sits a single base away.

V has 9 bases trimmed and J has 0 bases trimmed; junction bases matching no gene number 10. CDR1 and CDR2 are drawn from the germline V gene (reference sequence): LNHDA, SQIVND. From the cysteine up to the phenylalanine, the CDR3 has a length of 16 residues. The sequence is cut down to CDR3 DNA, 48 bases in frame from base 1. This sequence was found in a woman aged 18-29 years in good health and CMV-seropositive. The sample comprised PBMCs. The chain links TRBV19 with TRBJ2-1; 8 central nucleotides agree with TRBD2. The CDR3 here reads CASQASGPSSYNEQFF. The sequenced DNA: TGTGCCAGCCAGGCTAGCGGGCCCAGCTCCTACAATGAGCAGTTCTTC. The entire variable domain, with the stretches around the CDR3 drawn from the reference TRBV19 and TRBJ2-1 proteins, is DGGITQSPKYLFRKEGQNVTLSCEQNLNHDAMYWYRQDPGQGLRLIYYSQIVNDFQKGDIAEGYSVSREKKESFPLTVTSAQKNPTAFYLCASQASGPSSYNEQFFGPGTRLTVL.